Listed below are T cell receptor beta chains from one sample, sequenced in a study of metastatic and nonmetastatic thyroid tumors. Via MiXCR, TCRdb re-called the PCR reads. The sample holds over 50,000 clones, 25% to 35% seen once. Material for sequencing was blood. Receptor source: a female donor with papillary thyroid cancer or a benign thyroid nodule (not recorded which). Some clones in this sample may be carry-over from other donors' samples. The CDR3 runs from the conserved cysteine through the conserved F or W. Each record gives: J gene, D gene, V gene, CDR3 protein. The D gene is left open where the match is weak.

TRBJ2-2	.	TRBV6-2/TRBV6-3	CASSYALPTGELFF
TRBJ2-7	.	TRBV7-2	CASSRRQISSYEQYF
TRBJ1-2	.	TRBV6-1	CASRGQDYGYTF
TRBJ2-7	TRBD1	TRBV20-1	CSAISGGNVYEQYF
TRBJ2-1	TRBD1	TRBV5-1	CASSLSPGQGSNEQFF
TRBJ1-6	.	TRBV20-1	CSARDTGLPNSPLHF
TRBJ2-3	.	TRBV2	CASSEGESLTQYF
TRBJ1-2	TRBD1	TRBV29-1	CSVETRTGSYGYTF
TRBJ2-1	.	TRBV11-1	CASSFRASVELSSYNEQFF
TRBJ1-1	TRBD1	TRBV30	CAWNRGGEAFF
TRBJ2-3	.	TRBV5-5	CASSLAGQNTDTQYF
TRBJ2-1	.	TRBV6-2/TRBV6-3	CASRNLNSYNEQFF
TRBJ1-3	.	TRBV6-6	CASSYVGGSGNTIYF
TRBJ2-7	TRBD1	TRBV20-1	CSASLSGTGVREQYF